These T cell receptor beta chains were read from a single sample in a study of cytomegalovirus exposure and HLA in healthy donors. Sequencing was performed with immunoSEQ multiplex PCR; in TCRdb, only in-frame clones are kept and a portion is missing. This sample has around 130,000 clones; around 80% occur once, and the top ten carry 3%. The sequenced sample consisted of PBMCs. The receptors shown here come from a woman younger than 35 in good health and CMV-seropositive. The CDR3 runs from the conserved cysteine through the conserved F or W. A D gene is named only where the DNA matches it firmly. Where a row states a size, it is once, few, many or the class of an expanded clone; other rows omit it.

j_call | d_call | v_call | clone_size | cdr3_aa | cdr3_nt
TRBJ2-2 | - | TRBV4-1 | few | CASSQDTRGIDGELFF | TGCGCCAGCAGCCAAGATACGAGAGGGATAGACGGGGAGCTGTTTTTT
TRBJ2-3 | - | TRBV6-4 | - | CASSDSERDTQYF | TGTGCCAGCAGTGACTCGGAGCGAGATACGCAGTATTTT
TRBJ1-1 | - | TRBV30 | - | CAWSGGGTEAFF | TGTGCCTGGAGTGGGGGGGGCACTGAAGCTTTCTTT
TRBJ2-2 | TRBD2 | TRBV7-3 | - | CASSPETSGGAGGELFF | TGTGCCAGCAGCCCGGAGACTAGCGGGGGGGCCGGCGGGGAGCTGTTTTTT
TRBJ2-5 | - | TRBV13 | - | CASSSDYQETQYF | TGTGCCAGCAGCTCGGACTATCAAGAGACCCAGTACTTC
TRBJ2-7 | TRBD2 | TRBV11-2 | - | CASSTPRGGGPRNLEQYF | TGTGCCAGCAGCACCCCCCGGGGCGGGGGGCCCCGGAACCTTGAGCAGTACTTC
TRBJ2-7 | TRBD2 | TRBV10-3 | - | CAISEGGGDYEQYF | TGTGCCATCAGTGAGGGCGGGGGAGACTACGAGCAGTACTTC
TRBJ2-7 | TRBD2 | TRBV11-3 | few | CASSFLGGGMYEQYF | TGTGCCAGCAGCTTTCTCGGGGGGGGTATGTACGAGCAGTACTTC
TRBJ1-2 | - | TRBV9 | - | CASSPAGYGYTF | TGTGCCAGCAGTCCGGCGGGCTATGGCTACACCTTC
TRBJ1-6 | - | TRBV28 | - | CASRGAHNSPLHF | TGTGCCAGCAGAGGGGCCCATAATTCACCCCTCCACTTT
TRBJ1-2 | - | TRBV5-6 | - | CASSLTEYGYTF | TGTGCCAGCAGCCTGACAGAATATGGCTACACCTTC
TRBJ1-5 | - | TRBV4-1 | - | CASSQTERDQPQHF | TGCGCCAGCAGCCAGACAGAACGAGATCAGCCCCAGCATTTT
TRBJ2-7 | - | TRBV6-6 | - | CASSPPASYEQYF | TGTGCCAGTAGCCCACCGGCTTCCTACGAGCAGTACTTC
TRBJ2-7 | - | TRBV7-6 | - | CASSLTGTYEQYF | TGTGCCAGCAGCTTAACAGGGACCTACGAGCAGTACTTC
TRBJ2-3 | - | TRBV19 | few | CASSIVGAGSADTQYF | TGTGCCAGTAGTATAGTAGGGGCAGGGTCGGCAGATACGCAGTATTTT
TRBJ2-3 | TRBD2 | TRBV7-9 | few | CASSHSGGGADTQYF | TGTGCCAGCAGCCATAGCGGGGGCGGGGCAGATACGCAGTATTTT
TRBJ1-1 | - | TRBV4-1 | - | CASSQDQGSTEAFF | TGCGCCAGCAGCCAGGACCAGGGTAGCACTGAAGCTTTCTTT
TRBJ2-7 | TRBD1 | TRBV29-1 | - | CSVGGQAYEQYF | TGCAGCGTTGGGGGACAGGCCTACGAGCAGTACTTC
TRBJ1-2 | - | TRBV5-1 | - | CASSTTAGDGYTF | TGCGCCAGCAGCACGACGGCAGGCGATGGCTACACCTTC
TRBJ1-2 | - | TRBV7-3 | once | CASSLAREGGYTF | TGTGCCAGCAGCTTAGCAAGAGAGGGTGGCTACACCTTC
TRBJ2-5 | - | TRBV6-1 | - | CASSEPGETQYF | TGTGCCAGCAGTGAGCCAGGGGAGACCCAGTACTTC
TRBJ1-1 | - | TRBV27 | - | CASSGGFTGRRGGGTEAFF | TGTGCCAGCAGTGGGGGTTTCACCGGACGGCGGGGAGGAGGGACTGAAGCTTTCTTT
TRBJ1-2 | - | TRBV30 | - | CAWSSFRDTKNLGNGYTF | TGTGCCTGGAGCTCTTTCCGGGACACCAAAAACTTGGGGAATGGCTACACCTTC
TRBJ2-1 | - | TRBV11-2 | - | CASSLDRYNEQFF | TGTGCCAGCAGCTTAGATCGGTACAATGAGCAGTTCTTC
TRBJ2-3 | TRBD2 | TRBV6-5 | - | CASSHPTSGDGTQYF | TGTGCCAGCAGCCATCCGACTAGCGGGGACGGTACGCAGTATTTT
TRBJ1-2 | TRBD1 | TRBV11-2 | - | CASSPTGGSRRNGYTF | TGTGCCAGCAGCCCGACAGGGGGCTCAAGAAGAAATGGCTACACCTTC
TRBJ2-1 | - | TRBV21-1 | - | CARKGGGTDEQFF | TGTGCTCGAAAGGGGGGGGGCACCGATGAGCAGTTCTTC
TRBJ2-7 | - | TRBV18 | - | CASSPPWAGPYEQYF | TGTGCCAGCTCACCCCCTTGGGCAGGGCCCTACGAGCAGTACTTC
TRBJ1-2 | TRBD1 | TRBV10-3 | - | CAISGQGYGYTF | TGTGCCATCAGTGGACAGGGTTATGGCTACACCTTC
TRBJ2-1 | - | TRBV28 | once | CASSFSVASYNEQFF | TGTGCCAGCAGTTTCTCTGTGGCAAGCTACAATGAGCAGTTCTTC
TRBJ1-1 | - | TRBV19 | - | CASSRQVYTEAFF | TGTGCCAGTAGTCGCCAGGTCTACACTGAAGCTTTCTTT
TRBJ2-7 | TRBD1 | TRBV2 | - | CASRATGARGKYF | TGTGCCAGCAGGGCTACAGGGGCGAGGGGAAAGTACTTC
TRBJ2-5 | TRBD2 | TRBV2 | - | CASSGGTSGSAAQYF | TGTGCCAGCAGTGGAGGGACTAGCGGGAGCGCGGCCCAGTACTTC
TRBJ1-2 | - | TRBV6-6 | - | CASSPTGSYNYGYTF | TGTGCCAGCAGCCCTACAGGGTCCTATAACTATGGCTACACCTTC
TRBJ1-4 | - | TRBV9 | - | CASSPGTTNEKLFF | TGTGCCAGCAGCCCCGGGACAACTAATGAAAAACTGTTTTTT
TRBJ1-5 | - | TRBV6-5 | - | CASRPAGWGGQPQHF | TGTGCCAGCAGACCGGCAGGATGGGGCGGACAGCCCCAGCATTTT
TRBJ1-1 | - | TRBV6-1 | - | CASSEEGGTEAFF | TGTGCCAGCAGTGAAGAGGGGGGGACTGAAGCTTTCTTT